Listed below are T cell receptor beta chains from one sample, sequenced in a study of graft-versus-host responses after intestinal transplantation. The assay was immunoSEQ multiplex PCR, and TCRdb's table has in-frame clones only and misses some. Of tens of thousands of clones listed, approximately 92% are singletons. No cognate antigen is known for these TCRs. The material was unstimulated CD8+ T cells sorted from spleen or lymph node cells, obtained before intestinal transplant. The origin of the receptors is a human donor who received an intestinal transplant. CDR3s include the opening cysteine and the closing phenylalanine or tryptophan. The D gene is left open where the match is weak. The listing skips clone size in some rows; elsewhere it reads once, few, many or a size class.

J gene,D gene,clone size,V gene,CDR3 DNA,CDR3 protein
TRBJ2-7,TRBD1,-,TRBV5-4,TGTGCCAGCAGCTTCCGGGACAGGAACTACGAGCAGTACTTC,CASSFRDRNYEQYF
TRBJ2-7,-,-,TRBV28,TGTGCCAGCACCCAGGGGCATAGTAGTCACGAGCAGTACTTC,CASTQGHSSHEQYF
TRBJ2-7,TRBD1,-,TRBV28,TGTGCCAGCACCTCCGAACAGGGGCATTTCTACGAGCAGTACTTC,CASTSEQGHFYEQYF
TRBJ2-1,-,-,TRBV29-1,TGCAGCGTGCCCCTGCCCCGGGGGACCTACAATGAGCAGTTCTTC,CSVPLPRGTYNEQFF
TRBJ2-2,-,-,TRBV5-4,TGTGCCAGCAGCTTGGGAGTAGAACACACCGACACTAACACCGGGGAGCTGTTTTTT,CASSLGVEHTDTNTGELFF
TRBJ2-7,TRBD1,-,TRBV9,TGTGCCAGCACTCTCCCCACAAGGGGGGACAGGGCCCACGAGCAGTACTTC,CASTLPTRGDRAHEQYF
TRBJ2-2,-,-,TRBV13,TGTGCCAGCAGCTCAACAGGAGAACCGAACACCGGGGAGCTGTTTTTT,CASSSTGEPNTGELFF
TRBJ1-2,TRBD1,once,TRBV29-1,TGCAGCGTGATGACAGGGGCAGGCTATGGCTACACCTTC,CSVMTGAGYGYTF
TRBJ2-1,TRBD2,-,TRBV7-9,TGTGCCAGCAGCCCCTTAGCGGGAGCGCTTCATGAGCAGTTCTTC,CASSPLAGALHEQFF
TRBJ2-1,-,-,TRBV7-3,TGTGCCAGCAGCTTAGGGGGCTACGGTGAGCAGTTCTTC,CASSLGGYGEQFF
TRBJ2-4,-,-,TRBV19,TGTGCCTCAGTAGAGGGACTCTCTAACATTCAGTACTTC,CASVEGLSNIQYF
TRBJ2-3,-,-,TRBV7-8,TGTGCCAGCAGCTTGGTGGGAGGAAGTGGAGATACGCAGTATTTT,CASSLVGGSGDTQYF
TRBJ2-2,-,-,TRBV19,TGTGCCAGTAGGACAGTATACACCGGGGAGCTGTTTTTT,CASRTVYTGELFF
TRBJ2-5,TRBD1,-,TRBV6-6,TGTGCCAGCAGTTATCGACAGGGAAACCAAGAGACCCAGTACTTC,CASSYRQGNQETQYF
TRBJ2-7,TRBD2,-,TRBV11-2,TGTGCCAGCAGTGCGGGGGTCTACTACGAGCAGTACTTC,CASSAGVYYEQYF
TRBJ2-1,TRBD2,-,TRBV7-2,TGTGCCAGCAGCCTCCTTAGCGGGAGGTCCTACAATGAGCAGTTCTTC,CASSLLSGRSYNEQFF
TRBJ1-6,-,-,TRBV4-3,TGCGCCAGCAGCCAAGGCCGGTATAATTCACCCCTCCACTTT,CASSQGRYNSPLHF
TRBJ2-7,TRBD2,-,TRBV27,TGTGCCAGCAGTTTATTCCCCTCGGGAGGCAGCGAGCAGTACTTC,CASSLFPSGGSEQYF
TRBJ2-5,TRBD2,-,TRBV27,TGTGCCAGCAGTCCCGGACTAGCGGTGGGAGGTTGGGAGACCCAGTACTTC,CASSPGLAVGGWETQYF
TRBJ1-5,TRBD1,-,TRBV19,TGTGCCAGTAGTGTACAGGGGGCAATGAATCAGCCCCAGCATTTT,CASSVQGAMNQPQHF
TRBJ2-7,-,-,TRBV19,TGTGCCAGTAGCTTTGGGGGAGTCGGGAGTGTCTACGAGCAGTACTTC,CASSFGGVGSVYEQYF
TRBJ1-3,-,-,TRBV27,TGTGCCAGCAGTTTATCGGGCCCCTCTGGAAACACCATATATTTT,CASSLSGPSGNTIYF
TRBJ1-6,TRBD1,once,TRBV27,TGTGCCAGCAGTCCACATGAGGGGGCAGATTCACCCCTCCACTTT,CASSPHEGADSPLHF
TRBJ1-2,-,-,TRBV9,TGTGCCAGCAGCGTAGGTTCCTCTGATGGCTACACCTTC,CASSVGSSDGYTF
TRBJ2-1,-,-,TRBV10-3,TGTGCCTCCCAACCCATAGTTGGGCCCAACAATGAGCAGTTCTTC,CASQPIVGPNNEQFF
TRBJ1-5,-,-,TRBV2,TGTGCCACCTCCCCCGGAGGGAATCAGCCCCAGCATTTT,CATSPGGNQPQHF
TRBJ2-7,TRBD1,-,TRBV27,TGTGCCAGCAGTCCTAGGGGACAGGGTTACGAGCAGTACTTC,CASSPRGQGYEQYF
TRBJ2-7,TRBD1,-,TRBV29-1,TGCAGCGCCCTGGGACAGACCTACGAGCAGTACTTC,CSALGQTYEQYF
TRBJ2-7,-,-,TRBV5-6,TGTGCCAGCAGCTTGACAGGGCTCACTCCCTACGAGCAGTACTTC,CASSLTGLTPYEQYF
TRBJ1-2,-,-,TRBV19,TGTGCCAGTATTGGGCTTAACTATGGCTACACCTTC,CASIGLNYGYTF
TRBJ2-1,TRBD2,-,TRBV5-5,TGTGCCAGCAGCCCACGGACTAGCGGGGGGGCCCTTTTAGATGAGCAGTTCTTC,CASSPRTSGGALLDEQFF
TRBJ1-3,TRBD1,-,TRBV11-3,TGTGCCAGCAGCGCGACAGGGTCTGGAAACACCATATATTTT,CASSATGSGNTIYF
TRBJ2-1,TRBD2,-,TRBV27,TGTGCCAGCAGCTCGGGGACTAGCGGGATTAATGAGCAGTTCTTC,CASSSGTSGINEQFF
TRBJ2-1,-,-,TRBV2,TGTGCCAGCGGCTCCCCCACAAAGTCCGGGTCGTCATATGAGCAGTTCTTC,CASGSPTKSGSSYEQFF
TRBJ2-5,-,-,TRBV5-1,TGCGCCAGCAGCTTGTCGGAGACCCAGTACTTC,CASSLSETQYF
TRBJ2-7,TRBD2,-,TRBV30,TGTGCCTGGAACGTCGGACTAGCGGGAGAAAGGGAGCAGTACTTC,CAWNVGLAGEREQYF
TRBJ2-7,TRBD2,-,TRBV14,TGTGCCAGCAGCCCGACTAGCCTGAGCTCCTACGAGCAGTACTTC,CASSPTSLSSYEQYF
TRBJ2-1,TRBD2,-,TRBV5-6,TGTGCCAGCAGCTTACAAGCGGGGAGGAGCTCCTACAATGAGCAGTTCTTC,CASSLQAGRSSYNEQFF
TRBJ1-3,-,few,TRBV7-9,TGTGCCAGCAGCTTAAGTTCGGACACCATATATTTT,CASSLSSDTIYF
TRBJ2-5,-,-,TRBV29-1,TGCAGCGTTTCTTTCGGGGGACTCCAAGAGACCCAGTACTTC,CSVSFGGLQETQYF
TRBJ2-7,TRBD1,-,TRBV2,TGTGCCAGCAGATCCGGGACAGGGGGTTACGAGCAGTACTTC,CASRSGTGGYEQYF
TRBJ1-4,-,-,TRBV7-8,TGTGCCAGCAGCTTAGACCCAGAAGAGGGGGTCATTAATGAAAAACTGTTTTTT,CASSLDPEEGVINEKLFF
TRBJ2-1,TRBD2,-,TRBV4-1,TGCGCCAGCAGCCAAGCCCTAGCGGGGGCCGCTCTTGTAGAGCAGTTCTTC,CASSQALAGAALVEQFF
TRBJ1-4,TRBD1,-,TRBV18,TGTGCCAGCTCACCACCGCCCGGACAGGGGGCGGGAAAACTGTTTTTT,CASSPPPGQGAGKLFF
TRBJ2-3,-,-,TRBV5-6,TGTGCCAGCAGCCTGGGGCTAGCGGATACGCAGTATTTT,CASSLGLADTQYF
TRBJ1-6,TRBD1,-,TRBV28,TGTGCCAGCAGTTCGGACAGGGAAAGTTCACCCCTCCACTTT,CASSSDRESSPLHF
TRBJ2-1,TRBD2,-,TRBV19,TGTGCCAGCACCCCCTGGATGGCTAGCGGGGGATCATCCTACAATGAGCAGTTCTTC,CASTPWMASGGSSYNEQFF
TRBJ2-2,-,-,TRBV2,TGTGCGAGCATGCCCGGGGACACCAACACCGGGGAGCTGTTTTTT,CASMPGDTNTGELFF
TRBJ2-7,-,-,TRBV29-1,TGCAGCGTAGAAGGGACAACCTACGAGCAGTACTTC,CSVEGTTYEQYF
TRBJ2-1,-,-,TRBV30,TGTGCCTGGAGTGTACTGGGAGGTGGCTATGAGCAGTTCTTC,CAWSVLGGGYEQFF
TRBJ2-1,-,few,TRBV29-1,TGCAGCGTTGAAGACAGGGGTGTTGGCAATGAGCAGTTCTTC,CSVEDRGVGNEQFF
TRBJ1-3,TRBD1,-,TRBV7-4,TGTGCCAGCAGCGATTTCCAGGCTGAGGGACAGCCGCCATCTGGAAACACCATATATTTT,CASSDFQAEGQPPSGNTIYF
TRBJ1-5,TRBD1,-,TRBV2,TGTGCCAGCAGTGAGGGACAGGGGTATCAGCCCCAGCATTTT,CASSEGQGYQPQHF
TRBJ2-3,TRBD2,once,TRBV30,TGTGCCTGGAGTCTAGCGGGGGGGCCGGGAGATACGCAGTATTTT,CAWSLAGGPGDTQYF
TRBJ1-1,-,-,TRBV4-1,TGCGCCAGCAGCTCAATCGGAGGGAACACTGAAGCTTTCTTT,CASSSIGGNTEAFF
TRBJ2-3,-,-,TRBV4-1,TGCGCCAGCAGCCTTAACTTAGGCACAGATACGCAGTATTTT,CASSLNLGTDTQYF